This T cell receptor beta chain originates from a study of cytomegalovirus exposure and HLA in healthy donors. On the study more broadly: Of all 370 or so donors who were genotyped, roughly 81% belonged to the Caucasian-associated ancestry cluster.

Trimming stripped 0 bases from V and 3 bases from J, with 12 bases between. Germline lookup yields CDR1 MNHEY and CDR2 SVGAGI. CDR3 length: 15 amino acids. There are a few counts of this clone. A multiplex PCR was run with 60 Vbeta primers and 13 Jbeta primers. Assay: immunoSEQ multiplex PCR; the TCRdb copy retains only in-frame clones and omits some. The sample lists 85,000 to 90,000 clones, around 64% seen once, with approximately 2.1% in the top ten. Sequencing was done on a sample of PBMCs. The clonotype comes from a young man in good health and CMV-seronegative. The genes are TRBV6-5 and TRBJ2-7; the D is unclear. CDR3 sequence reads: CASSYSSGAFYEQYF. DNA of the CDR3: TGTGCCAGCAGTTACTCGTCAGGTGCCTTCTACGAGCAGTACTTC.